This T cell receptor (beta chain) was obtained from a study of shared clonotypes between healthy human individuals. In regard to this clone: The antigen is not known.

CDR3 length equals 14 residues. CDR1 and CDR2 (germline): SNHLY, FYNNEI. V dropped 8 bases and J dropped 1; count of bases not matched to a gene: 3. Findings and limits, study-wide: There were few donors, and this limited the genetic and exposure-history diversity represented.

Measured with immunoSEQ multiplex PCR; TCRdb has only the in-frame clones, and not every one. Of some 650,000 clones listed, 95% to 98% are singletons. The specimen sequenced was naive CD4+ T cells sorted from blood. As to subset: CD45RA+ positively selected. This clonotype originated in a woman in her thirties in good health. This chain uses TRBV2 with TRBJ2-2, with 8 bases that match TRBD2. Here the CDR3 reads CASGREGNTGELFF. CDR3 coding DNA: TGTGCCAGCGGACGGGAGGGGAACACCGGGGAGCTGTTTTTT. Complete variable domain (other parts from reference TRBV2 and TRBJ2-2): EPEVTQTPSHQVTQMGQEVILRCVPISNHLYFYWYRQILGQKVEFLVSFYNNEISEKSEIFDDQFSVERPDGSNFTLKIRSTKLEDSAMYFCASGREGNTGELFFGEGSRLTVL.